This T cell receptor beta chain appears in the sequencing data of a study of T cell repertoires in cytomegalovirus infection. TCRdb re-called the reads through MiXCR, storing one row per CDR3 protein. The table records nearly 650,000 distinct CDR3 sequences, 20% to 30% of them present only once. CDR1 is MGHRA, CDR2 YSYEKL, per germline. CDR3 length equals 14 residues. J gave up 1 base and V 3 bases, and 2 bases lay outside the gene matches. This sequence was found in a human donor in good health (CMV status not recorded). Some clones in this sample may be carry-over from other donors' samples. The V and J genes are TRBV4-1 and TRBJ1-1; 7 bases match TRBD1. The sequenced material came from CD8+ T cells from PBMCs. The CDR3 sequence is CASSHGQENTEAFF. In nucleotides, the CDR3 is TGCGCCAGCAGCCACGGACAGGAGAACACTGAAGCTTTCTTT.